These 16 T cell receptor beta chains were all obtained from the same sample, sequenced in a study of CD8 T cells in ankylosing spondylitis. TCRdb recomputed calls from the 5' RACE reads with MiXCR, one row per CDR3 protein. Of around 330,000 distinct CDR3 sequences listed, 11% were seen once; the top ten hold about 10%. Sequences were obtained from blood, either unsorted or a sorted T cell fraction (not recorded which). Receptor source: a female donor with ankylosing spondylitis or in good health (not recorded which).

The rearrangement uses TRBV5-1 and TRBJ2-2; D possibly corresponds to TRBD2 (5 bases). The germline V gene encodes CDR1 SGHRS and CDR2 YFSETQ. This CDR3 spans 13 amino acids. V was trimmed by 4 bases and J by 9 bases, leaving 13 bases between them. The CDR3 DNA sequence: TGCGCCAGCAGCCAACTGCTAGCCCGGGAGCTGTTTTTT. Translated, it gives CASSQLLARELFF.

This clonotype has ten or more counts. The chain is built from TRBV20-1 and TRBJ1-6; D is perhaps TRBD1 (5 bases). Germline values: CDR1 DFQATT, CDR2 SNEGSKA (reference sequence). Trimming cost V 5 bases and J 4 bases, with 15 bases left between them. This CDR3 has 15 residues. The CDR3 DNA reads TGCAGTGCTCCAAGACAAGGGGAGTATAATTCACCCCTCCACTTT. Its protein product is CSAPRQGEYNSPLHF.

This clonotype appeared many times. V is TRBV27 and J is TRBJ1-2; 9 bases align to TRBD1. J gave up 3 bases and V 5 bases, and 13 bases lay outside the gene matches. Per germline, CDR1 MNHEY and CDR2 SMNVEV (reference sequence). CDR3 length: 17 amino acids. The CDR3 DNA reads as TGTGCCAGCAGTCGGACAGGGGTTTTGAGTTCCTACTATGGCTACACCTTC. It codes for CASSRTGVLSSYYGYTF.

As DNA, the CDR3 is TGTGCCAGCGACGTTGGGGGAGGTGGCTACACCTTC. It codes for CASDVGGGGYTF. V and J are TRBV28 and TRBJ1-2; possible D gene TRBD1, 5 bases. Germline V lookup: CDR1 MDHEN, CDR2 SYDVKM. Trimming took off 8 bases at V and 7 bases at J, with 14 bases between the two ends. The CDR3 is 12 residues long.

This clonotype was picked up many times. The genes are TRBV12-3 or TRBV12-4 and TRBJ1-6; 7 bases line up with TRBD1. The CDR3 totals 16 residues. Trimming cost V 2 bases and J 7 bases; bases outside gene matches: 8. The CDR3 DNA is TGTGCCAGCAGTTTAACAGGGGCGAAAGGAAATTCACCCCTCCACTTT. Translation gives CASSLTGAKGNSPLHF.

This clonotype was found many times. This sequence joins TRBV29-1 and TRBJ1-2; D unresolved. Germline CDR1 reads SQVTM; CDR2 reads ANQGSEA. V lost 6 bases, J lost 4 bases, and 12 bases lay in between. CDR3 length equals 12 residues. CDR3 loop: CSVDDRFYGYTF. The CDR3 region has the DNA TGCAGCGTCGACGACCGGTTCTATGGCTACACCTTC.

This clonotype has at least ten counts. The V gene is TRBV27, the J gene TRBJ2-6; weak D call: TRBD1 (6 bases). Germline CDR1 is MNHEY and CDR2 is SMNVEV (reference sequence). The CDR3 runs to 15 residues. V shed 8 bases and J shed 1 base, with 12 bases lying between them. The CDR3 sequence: CASGTSGSGANVLTF. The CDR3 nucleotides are TGTGCCAGCGGGACATCCGGATCTGGGGCCAACGTCCTGACTTTC. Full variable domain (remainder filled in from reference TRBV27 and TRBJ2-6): EAQVTQNPRYLITVTGKKLTVTCSQNMNHEYMSWYRQDPGLGLRQIYYSMNVEVTDKGDVPEGYKVSRKEKRNFPLILESPSPNQTSLYFCASGTSGSGANVLTFGAGSRLTVL.

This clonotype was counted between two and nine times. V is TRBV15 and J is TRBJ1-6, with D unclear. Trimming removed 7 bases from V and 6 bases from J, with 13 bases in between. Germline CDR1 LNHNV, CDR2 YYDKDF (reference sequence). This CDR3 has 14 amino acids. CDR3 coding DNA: TGTGCCACCAAAGAGACAACGAGTAATTCACCCCTCCACTTT. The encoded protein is CATKETTSNSPLHF.

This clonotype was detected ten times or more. CDR3 loop: CASSLGTVDQPQHF. CDR3 bases: TGCGCCAGCAGCTTAGGGACAGTAGATCAGCCCCAGCATTTT. This sequence joins TRBV5-1 and TRBJ1-5; TRBD1 aligns across 7 bases. V dropped 2 bases and J dropped 5; count of bases not matched to a gene: 4. In germline, CDR1 is SGHRS, CDR2 YFSETQ. The CDR3 contains 14 residues.

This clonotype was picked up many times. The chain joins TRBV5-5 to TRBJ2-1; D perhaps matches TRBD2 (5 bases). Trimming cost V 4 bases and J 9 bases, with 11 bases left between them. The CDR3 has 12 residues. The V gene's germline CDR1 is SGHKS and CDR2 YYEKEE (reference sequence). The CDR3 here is CASSDIAGEQFF. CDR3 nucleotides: TGTGCCAGCAGCGACATCGCGGGTGAGCAGTTCTTC.

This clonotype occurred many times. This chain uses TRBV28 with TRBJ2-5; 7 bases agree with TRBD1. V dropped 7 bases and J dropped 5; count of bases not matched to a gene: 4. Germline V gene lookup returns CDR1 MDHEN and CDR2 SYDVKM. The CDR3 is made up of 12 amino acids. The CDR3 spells CASMRGLETQYF. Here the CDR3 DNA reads TGTGCCAGCATGAGGGGGCTGGAGACCCAGTACTTC.

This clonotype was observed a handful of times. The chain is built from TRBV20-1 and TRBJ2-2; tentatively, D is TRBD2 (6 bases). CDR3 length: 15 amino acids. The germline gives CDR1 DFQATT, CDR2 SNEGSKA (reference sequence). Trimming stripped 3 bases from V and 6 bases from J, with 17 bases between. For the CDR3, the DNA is TGCAGTGCTAGGGCCGGAGGGCGGGAAGCCGGGGAGCTGTTTTTT. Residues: CSARAGGREAGELFF.

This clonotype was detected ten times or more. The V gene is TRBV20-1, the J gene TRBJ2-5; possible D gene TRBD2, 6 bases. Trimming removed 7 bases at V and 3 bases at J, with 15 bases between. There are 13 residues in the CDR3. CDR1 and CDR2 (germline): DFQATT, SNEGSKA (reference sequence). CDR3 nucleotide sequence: TGCAGTGGGGCGGGACTTCTTAAAGAGACCCAGTACTTC. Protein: CSGAGLLKETQYF.

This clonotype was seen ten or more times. DNA for the CDR3: TGTGCCAGCAGTTTGGAGCAGTTATATTCACCCCTCCACTTT. This sequence encodes CASSLEQLYSPLHF. This chain links TRBV12-3 or TRBV12-4 with TRBJ1-6; D is ambiguous. V gave up 3 bases and J gave up 8 bases, with 11 bases separating them. The CDR3 consists of 14 residues.

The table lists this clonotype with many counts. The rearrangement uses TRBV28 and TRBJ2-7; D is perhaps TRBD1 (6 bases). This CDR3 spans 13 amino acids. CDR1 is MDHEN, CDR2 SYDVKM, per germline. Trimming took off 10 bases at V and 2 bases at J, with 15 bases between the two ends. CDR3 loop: CATSRGRTYEQYF. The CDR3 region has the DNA TGTGCCACTTCGAGGGGGAGAACCTACGAGCAGTACTTC.

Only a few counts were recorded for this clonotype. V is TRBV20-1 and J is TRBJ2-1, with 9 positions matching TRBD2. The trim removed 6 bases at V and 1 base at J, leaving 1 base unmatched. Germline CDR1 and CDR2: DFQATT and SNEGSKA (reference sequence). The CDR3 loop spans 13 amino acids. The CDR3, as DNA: TGCAGTGCCCTAGCGGGATCCTACAATGAGCAGTTCTTC. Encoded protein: CSALAGSYNEQFF.